This TCR beta chain stems from a study of early T cells in non-severe SARS-CoV-2 infection. Germline V gene lookup returns CDR1 SGHNT and CDR2 YYREEE (reference sequence). The CDR3 runs to 15 residues. Trimming stripped 0 bases from V and 0 bases from J, with 8 bases between. From the 5' RACE reads, TCRdb called clonotypes with MiXCR, one entry per CDR3 protein. Among 75,000 to 100,000 distinct CDR3 sequences listed, roughly 17% were seen once. This TCR came from an adult who was a healthcare worker with PCR-confirmed SARS-CoV-2 infection or an uninfected control (not recorded which). Input material: whole blood. The chain joins TRBV5-4 to TRBJ2-3, with D unresolved. Written as DNA, the CDR3 is TGTGCCAGCAGCTTGGCGTCGGTTAGCACAGATACGCAGTATTTT. Translation gives CASSLASVSTDTQYF. Complete variable domain (other parts from reference TRBV5-4 and TRBJ2-3): ETGVTQSPTHLIKTRGQQVTLRCSSQSGHNTVSWYQQALGQGPQFIFQYYREEENGRGNFPPRFSGLQFPNYSSELNVNALELDDSALYLCASSLASVSTDTQYFGPGTRLTVL.